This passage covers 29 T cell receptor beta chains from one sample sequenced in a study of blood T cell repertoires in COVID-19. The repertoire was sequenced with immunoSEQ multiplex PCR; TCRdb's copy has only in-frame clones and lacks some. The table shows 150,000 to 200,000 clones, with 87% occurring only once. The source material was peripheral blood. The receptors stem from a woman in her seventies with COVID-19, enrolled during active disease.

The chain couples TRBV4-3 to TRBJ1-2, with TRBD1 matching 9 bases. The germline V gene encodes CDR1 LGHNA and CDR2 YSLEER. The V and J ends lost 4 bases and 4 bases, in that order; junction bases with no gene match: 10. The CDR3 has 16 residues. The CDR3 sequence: CASSLLGQGGVYGYTF. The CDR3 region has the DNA TGCGCCAGCAGCCTCCTGGGACAGGGCGGGGTCTATGGCTACACCTTC.

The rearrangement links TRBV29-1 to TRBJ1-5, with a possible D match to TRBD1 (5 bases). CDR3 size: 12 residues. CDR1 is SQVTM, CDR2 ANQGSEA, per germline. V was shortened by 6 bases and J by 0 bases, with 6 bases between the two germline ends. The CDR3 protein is CSVQDSNQPQHF. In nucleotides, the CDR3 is TGCAGCGTACAGGATAGCAATCAGCCCCAGCATTTT.

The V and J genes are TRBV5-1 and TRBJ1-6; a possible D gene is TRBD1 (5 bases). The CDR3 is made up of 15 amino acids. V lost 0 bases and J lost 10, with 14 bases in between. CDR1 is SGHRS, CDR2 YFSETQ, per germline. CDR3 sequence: CASSLAFGGMSPLHF. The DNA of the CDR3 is TGCGCCAGCAGCTTGGCCTTCGGGGGGATGTCACCCCTCCACTTT.

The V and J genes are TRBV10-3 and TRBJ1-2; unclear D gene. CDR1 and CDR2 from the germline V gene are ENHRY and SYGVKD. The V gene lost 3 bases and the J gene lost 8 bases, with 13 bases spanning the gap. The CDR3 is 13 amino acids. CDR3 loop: CAISDGLWRGYTF. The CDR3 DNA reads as TGTGCCATCAGTGATGGGCTTTGGAGGGGCTACACCTTC.

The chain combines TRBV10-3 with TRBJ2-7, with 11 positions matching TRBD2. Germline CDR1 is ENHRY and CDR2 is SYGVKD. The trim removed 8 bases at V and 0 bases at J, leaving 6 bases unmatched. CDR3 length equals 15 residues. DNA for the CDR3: TGTGCCATCGGATTAGCGGGAGGGTCCTCCTACGAGCAGTACTTC. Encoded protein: CAIGLAGGSSYEQYF.

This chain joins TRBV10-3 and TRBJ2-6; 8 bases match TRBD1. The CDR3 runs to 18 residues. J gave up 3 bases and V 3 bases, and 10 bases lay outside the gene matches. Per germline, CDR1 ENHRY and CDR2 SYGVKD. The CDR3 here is CAISEGLQGAVGANVLTF. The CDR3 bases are TGTGCCATCAGTGAAGGGTTGCAGGGGGCTGTTGGGGCCAACGTCCTGACTTTC.

Here the CDR3 DNA reads TGTGCCAGCACCGAGTCCGGGACAGAATTTTTAGAGCAGTACTTC. It codes for CASTESGTEFLEQYF. The J gene is TRBJ2-7, the V gene TRBV28; 7 nucleotides line up with TRBD1. Trimming removed 7 bases from V and 7 bases from J; junction bases left unmatched: 16. Germline assignment: CDR1 MDHEN and CDR2 SYDVKM. The CDR3 is 15 residues long.

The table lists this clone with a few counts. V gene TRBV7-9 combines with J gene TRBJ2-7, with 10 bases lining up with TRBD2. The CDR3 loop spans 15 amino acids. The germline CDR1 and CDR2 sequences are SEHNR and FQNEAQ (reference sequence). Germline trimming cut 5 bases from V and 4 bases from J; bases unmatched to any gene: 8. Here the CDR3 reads CASSPGTSADYEQYF. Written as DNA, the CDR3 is TGTGCCAGCAGCCCGGGGACTAGCGCCGATTACGAGCAGTACTTC.

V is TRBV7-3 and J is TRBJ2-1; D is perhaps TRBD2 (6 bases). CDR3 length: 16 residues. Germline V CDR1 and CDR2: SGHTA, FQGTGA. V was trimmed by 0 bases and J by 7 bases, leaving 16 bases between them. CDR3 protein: CASSLTVTRVGNEQFF. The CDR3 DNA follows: TGTGCCAGCAGCTTAACGGTGACTAGGGTGGGAAATGAGCAGTTCTTC. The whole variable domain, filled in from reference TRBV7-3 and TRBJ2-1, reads GAGVSQTPSNKVTEKGKYVELRCDPISGHTALYWYRQSLGQGPEFLIYFQGTGAADDSGLPNDRFFAVRPEGSVSTLKIQRTERGDSAVYLCASSLTVTRVGNEQFFGPGTRLTVL.

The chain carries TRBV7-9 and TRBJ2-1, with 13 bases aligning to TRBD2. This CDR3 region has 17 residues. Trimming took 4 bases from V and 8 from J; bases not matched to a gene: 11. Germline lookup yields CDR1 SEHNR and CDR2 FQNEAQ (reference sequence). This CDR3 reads CASSSGTSGIRLDEQFF. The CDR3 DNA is TGTGCCAGCAGCTCCGGGACTAGCGGGATCCGATTAGATGAGCAGTTCTTC.

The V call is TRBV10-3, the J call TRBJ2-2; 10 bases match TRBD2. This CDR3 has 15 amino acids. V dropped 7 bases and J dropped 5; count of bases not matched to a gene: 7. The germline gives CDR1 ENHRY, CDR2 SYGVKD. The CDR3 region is CAINEIAGGTGELFF. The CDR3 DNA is TGTGCCATCAACGAGATAGCGGGAGGTACCGGGGAGCTGTTTTTT.

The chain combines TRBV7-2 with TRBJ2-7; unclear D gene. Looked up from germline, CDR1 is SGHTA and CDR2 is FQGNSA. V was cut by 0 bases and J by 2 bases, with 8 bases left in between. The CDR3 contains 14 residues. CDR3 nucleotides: TGTGCCAGCAGCTTAGCAGCTGAAGCCTACGAGCAGTACTTC. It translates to CASSLAAEAYEQYF.

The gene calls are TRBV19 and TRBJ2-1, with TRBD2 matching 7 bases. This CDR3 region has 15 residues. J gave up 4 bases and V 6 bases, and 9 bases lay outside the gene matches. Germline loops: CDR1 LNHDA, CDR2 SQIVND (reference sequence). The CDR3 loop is CASRSGIREYNEQFF. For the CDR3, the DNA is TGTGCCAGTAGAAGCGGGATAAGGGAATACAATGAGCAGTTCTTC.

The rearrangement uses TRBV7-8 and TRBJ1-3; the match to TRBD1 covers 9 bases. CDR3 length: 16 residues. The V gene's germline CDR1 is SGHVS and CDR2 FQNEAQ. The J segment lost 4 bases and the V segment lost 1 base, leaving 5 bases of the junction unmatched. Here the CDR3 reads CASSLGGQGLGNTIYF. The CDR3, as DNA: TGTGCCAGCAGCTTAGGGGGACAGGGCCTCGGAAACACCATATATTTT.

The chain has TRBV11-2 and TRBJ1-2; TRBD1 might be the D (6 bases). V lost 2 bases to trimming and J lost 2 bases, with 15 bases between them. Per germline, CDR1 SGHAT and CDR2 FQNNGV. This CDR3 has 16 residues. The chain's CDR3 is CASSLTGGRGNYGYTF. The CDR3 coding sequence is TGTGCCAGCAGCTTAACCGGTGGGAGGGGGAACTATGGCTACACCTTC.

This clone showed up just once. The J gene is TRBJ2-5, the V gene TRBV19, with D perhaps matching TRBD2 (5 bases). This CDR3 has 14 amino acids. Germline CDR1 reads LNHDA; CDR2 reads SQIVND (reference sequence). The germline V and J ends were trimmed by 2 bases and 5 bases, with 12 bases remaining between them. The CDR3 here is CASSINALGETQYF. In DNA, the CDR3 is TGTGCCAGTAGTATAAATGCACTAGGGGAGACCCAGTACTTC.

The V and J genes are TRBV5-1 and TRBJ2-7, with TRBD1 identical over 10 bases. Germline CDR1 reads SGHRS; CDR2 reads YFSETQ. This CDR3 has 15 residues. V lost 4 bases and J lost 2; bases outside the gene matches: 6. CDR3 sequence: CASSPRTGGTYEQYF. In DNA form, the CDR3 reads TGCGCCAGCAGCCCTAGGACAGGGGGTACCTACGAGCAGTACTTC.

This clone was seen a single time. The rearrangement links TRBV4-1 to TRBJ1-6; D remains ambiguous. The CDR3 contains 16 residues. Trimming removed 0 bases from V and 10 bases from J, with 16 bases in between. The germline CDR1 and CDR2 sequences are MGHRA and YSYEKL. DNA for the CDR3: TGCGCCAGCAGCCAAGATCTTAGCGGAACCTACTCACCCCTCCACTTT. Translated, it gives CASSQDLSGTYSPLHF.

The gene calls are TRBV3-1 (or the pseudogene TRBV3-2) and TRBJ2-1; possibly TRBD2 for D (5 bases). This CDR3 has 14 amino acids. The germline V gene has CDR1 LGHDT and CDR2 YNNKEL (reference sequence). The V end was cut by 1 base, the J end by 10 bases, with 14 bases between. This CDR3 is CASSQAGFFWEQFF. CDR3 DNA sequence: TGTGCCAGCAGCCAAGCGGGGTTCTTTTGGGAGCAGTTCTTC.

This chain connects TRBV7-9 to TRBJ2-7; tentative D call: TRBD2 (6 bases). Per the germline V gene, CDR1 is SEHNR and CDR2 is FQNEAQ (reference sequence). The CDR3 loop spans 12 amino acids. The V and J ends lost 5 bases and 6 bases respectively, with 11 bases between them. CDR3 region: CASSPGGVEQYF. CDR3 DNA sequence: TGTGCCAGCAGCCCAGGCGGGGTCGAGCAGTACTTC.

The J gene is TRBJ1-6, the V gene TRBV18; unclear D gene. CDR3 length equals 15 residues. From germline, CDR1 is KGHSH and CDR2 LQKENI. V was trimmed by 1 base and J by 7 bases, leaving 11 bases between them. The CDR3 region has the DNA TGTGCCAGCTCACCACAGACTCCGGAGAATTCACCCCTCCACTTT. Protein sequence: CASSPQTPENSPLHF.

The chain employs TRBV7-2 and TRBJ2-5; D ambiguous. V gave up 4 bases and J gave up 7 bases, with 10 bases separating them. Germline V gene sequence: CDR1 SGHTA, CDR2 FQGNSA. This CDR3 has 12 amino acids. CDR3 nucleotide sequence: TGTGCCAGCAGCTCCTCCCACGGGACCCAGTACTTC. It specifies CASSSSHGTQYF.

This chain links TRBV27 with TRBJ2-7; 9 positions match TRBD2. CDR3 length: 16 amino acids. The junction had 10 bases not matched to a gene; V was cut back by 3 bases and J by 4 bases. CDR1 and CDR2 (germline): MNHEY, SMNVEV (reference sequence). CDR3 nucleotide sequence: TGTGCCAGCAGTTTCATGGGGCTAGCGGGACAATACGAGCAGTACTTC. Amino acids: CASSFMGLAGQYEQYF.

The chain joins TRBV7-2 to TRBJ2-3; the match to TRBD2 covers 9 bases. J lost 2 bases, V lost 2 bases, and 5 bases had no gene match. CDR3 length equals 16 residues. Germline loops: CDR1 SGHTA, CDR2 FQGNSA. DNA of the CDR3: TGTGCCAGCAGCTTAATCTCTAGCGGGGTCACAGATACGCAGTATTTT. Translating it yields CASSLISSGVTDTQYF.

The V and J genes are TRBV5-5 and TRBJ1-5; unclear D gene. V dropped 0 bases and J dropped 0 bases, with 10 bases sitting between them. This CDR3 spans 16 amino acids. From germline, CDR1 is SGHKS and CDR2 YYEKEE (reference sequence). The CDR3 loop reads CASSLGQFRSNQPQHF. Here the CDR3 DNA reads TGTGCCAGCAGCTTGGGGCAATTCCGTAGCAATCAGCCCCAGCATTTT.

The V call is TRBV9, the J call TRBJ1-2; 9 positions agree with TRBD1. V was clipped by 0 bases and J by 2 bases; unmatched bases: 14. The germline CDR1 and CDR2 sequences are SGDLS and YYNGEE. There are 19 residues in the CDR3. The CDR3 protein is CASSVATRRQGGFNYGYTF. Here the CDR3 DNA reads TGTGCCAGCAGCGTAGCTACCCGCCGACAGGGGGGATTCAACTATGGCTACACCTTC.

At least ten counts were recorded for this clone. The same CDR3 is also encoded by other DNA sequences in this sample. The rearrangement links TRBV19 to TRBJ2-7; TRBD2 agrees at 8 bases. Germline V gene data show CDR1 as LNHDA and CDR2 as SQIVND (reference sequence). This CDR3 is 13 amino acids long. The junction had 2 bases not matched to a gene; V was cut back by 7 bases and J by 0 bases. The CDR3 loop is CASKSGSSYEQYF. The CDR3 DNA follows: TGTGCCAGTAAAAGCGGGAGCTCCTACGAGCAGTACTTC.

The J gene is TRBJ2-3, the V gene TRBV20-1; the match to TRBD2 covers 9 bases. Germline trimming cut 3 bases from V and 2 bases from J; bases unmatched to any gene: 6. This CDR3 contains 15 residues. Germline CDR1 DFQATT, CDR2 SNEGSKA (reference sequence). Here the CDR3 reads CSASIAGEYTDTQYF. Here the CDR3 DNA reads TGCAGTGCTAGTATAGCGGGAGAGTACACAGATACGCAGTATTTT.

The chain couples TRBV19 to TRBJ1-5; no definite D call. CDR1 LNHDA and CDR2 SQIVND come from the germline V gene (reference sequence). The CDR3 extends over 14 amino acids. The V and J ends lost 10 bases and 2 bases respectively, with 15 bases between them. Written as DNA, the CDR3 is TGTGCCACCGAGCAGACCGGGGGCAATCAGCCCCAGCATTTT. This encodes CATEQTGGNQPQHF.